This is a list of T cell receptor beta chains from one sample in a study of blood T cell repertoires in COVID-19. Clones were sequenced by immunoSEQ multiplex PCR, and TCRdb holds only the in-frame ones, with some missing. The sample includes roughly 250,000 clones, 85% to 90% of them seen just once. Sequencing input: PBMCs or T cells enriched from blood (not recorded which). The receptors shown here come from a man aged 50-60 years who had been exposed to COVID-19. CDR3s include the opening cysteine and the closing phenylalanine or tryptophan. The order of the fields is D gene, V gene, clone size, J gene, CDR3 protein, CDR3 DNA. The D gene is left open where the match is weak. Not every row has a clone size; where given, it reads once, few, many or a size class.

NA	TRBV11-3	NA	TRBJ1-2	CASSHYRLPNYGYTF	TGTGCCAGCAGCCACTACAGGCTCCCGAACTATGGCTACACCTTC
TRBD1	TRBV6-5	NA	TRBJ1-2	CASSTTGVANYGYTF	TGTGCCAGCAGTACCACAGGGGTAGCTAACTATGGCTACACCTTC
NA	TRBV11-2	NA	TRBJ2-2	CASSLGFLSAGHTGELFF	TGTGCCAGCAGCTTAGGTTTTCTTTCCGCAGGGCACACCGGGGAGCTGTTTTTT
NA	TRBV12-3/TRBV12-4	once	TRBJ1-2	CASSLALNGYTF	TGTGCCAGCAGTTTAGCCCTTAATGGCTACACCTTC
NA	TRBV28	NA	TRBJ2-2	CASSFHRWGTGELFF	TGTGCCAGCAGTTTCCACAGGTGGGGCACCGGGGAGCTGTTTTTT
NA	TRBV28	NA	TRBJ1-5	CASHPPTLSNQPQHF	TGTGCCAGCCACCCTCCCACATTAAGCAATCAGCCCCAGCATTTT
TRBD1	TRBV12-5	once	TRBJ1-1	CASGLTWTGVNTEAFF	TGTGCTAGTGGTTTGACCTGGACAGGGGTGAACACTGAAGCTTTCTTT
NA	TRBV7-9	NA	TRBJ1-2	CASSLFTGVYGYTF	TGTGCCAGCAGCTTATTTACCGGGGTGTATGGCTACACCTTC
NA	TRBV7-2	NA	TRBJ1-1	CASSPMGLKTGTEAFF	TGTGCCAGCAGCCCGATGGGTCTGAAAACGGGCACTGAAGCTTTCTTT
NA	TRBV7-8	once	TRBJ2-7	CASSLATGYEQYF	TGTGCCAGCAGCTTGGCGACAGGCTACGAGCAGTACTTC